These T cell receptor beta chains were read from a single sample in a study of blood T cell repertoires in COVID-19. Clones were read by immunoSEQ multiplex PCR, and TCRdb kept only the in-frame ones, dropping some. The table has approximately 190,000 clones, about 83% seen once. The sequencing input was PBMCs or T cells enriched from blood (not recorded which). All receptors derive from a woman in her twenties or thirties who had been exposed to COVID-19. Each CDR3 is given with its conserved first and last residue. The D gene is left open where the match is weak. Size values are once, few and many counts, or a class for expanded clones, and some rows have none.

d_call: TRBD2; clone_size: .; v_call: TRBV6-2/TRBV6-3; j_call: TRBJ2-5; cdr3_aa: CASSYRRGETQYF; cdr3_nt: TGTGCCAGCAGTTACAGGCGGGGGGAGACCCAGTACTTC
d_call: TRBD2; clone_size: .; v_call: TRBV11-3; j_call: TRBJ2-1; cdr3_aa: CASSVEAGNEQFF; cdr3_nt: TGTGCCAGCTCCGTAGAAGCGGGGAATGAGCAGTTCTTC
d_call: TRBD1; clone_size: .; v_call: TRBV4-3; j_call: TRBJ1-5; cdr3_aa: CASSQRTGVGQPQHF; cdr3_nt: TGCGCCAGCAGCCAACGGACAGGGGTAGGGCAGCCCCAGCATTTT
d_call: TRBD2; clone_size: .; v_call: TRBV9; j_call: TRBJ2-4; cdr3_aa: CASSDPHLTSGAAKNIQYF; cdr3_nt: TGTGCCAGCAGCGACCCCCACCTGACTAGCGGCGCGGCCAAAAACATTCAGTACTTC
d_call: .; clone_size: .; v_call: TRBV15; j_call: TRBJ1-1; cdr3_aa: CATSRVRDSLPVAEAFF; cdr3_nt: TGTGCCACCAGCAGGGTCCGGGACTCCCTCCCGGTGGCTGAAGCTTTCTTT
d_call: TRBD2; clone_size: once; v_call: TRBV6-2/TRBV6-3; j_call: TRBJ2-1; cdr3_aa: CASSISGGHVEQFF; cdr3_nt: TGTGCCAGCAGTATATCGGGGGGGCATGTTGAGCAGTTCTTC
d_call: TRBD2; clone_size: .; v_call: TRBV5-1; j_call: TRBJ2-3; cdr3_aa: CASSPTSGTDTQYF; cdr3_nt: TGCGCCAGCAGCCCGACTAGCGGCACAGATACGCAGTATTTT
d_call: .; clone_size: .; v_call: TRBV7-3; j_call: TRBJ1-1; cdr3_aa: CASSFRRVMNTEAFF; cdr3_nt: TGTGCCAGCAGCTTTAGGAGAGTCATGAACACTGAAGCTTTCTTT
d_call: .; clone_size: few; v_call: TRBV19; j_call: TRBJ1-4; cdr3_aa: CASSIGGGVTNEKLFF; cdr3_nt: TGTGCCAGTAGTATCGGAGGCGGGGTAACTAATGAAAAACTGTTTTTT
d_call: .; clone_size: .; v_call: TRBV6-2/TRBV6-3; j_call: TRBJ1-6; cdr3_aa: CASSYALQGRNSPLHF; cdr3_nt: TGTGCCAGCAGTTACGCCCTCCAGGGAAGGAATTCACCCCTCCACTTT
d_call: TRBD2; clone_size: .; v_call: TRBV4-3; j_call: TRBJ2-2; cdr3_aa: CASSLLAGGSGGELFF; cdr3_nt: TGCGCCAGCAGCCTCCTAGCGGGGGGATCTGGCGGGGAGCTGTTTTTT
d_call: .; clone_size: .; v_call: TRBV28; j_call: TRBJ1-3; cdr3_aa: CASRLPGGLGNTIYF; cdr3_nt: TGTGCCAGCAGACTCCCGGGGGGGCTTGGAAACACCATATATTTT
d_call: .; clone_size: .; v_call: TRBV7-8; j_call: TRBJ2-7; cdr3_aa: CASSSQGGVSYEQYF; cdr3_nt: TGTGCCAGCAGCTCCCAGGGTGGGGTCTCCTACGAGCAGTACTTC
d_call: .; clone_size: .; v_call: TRBV6-4; j_call: TRBJ2-3; cdr3_aa: CASSDFLGPTDTQYF; cdr3_nt: TGTGCCAGCAGTGACTTCCTCGGTCCCACAGATACGCAGTATTTT
d_call: .; clone_size: .; v_call: TRBV2; j_call: TRBJ1-2; cdr3_aa: CASSVSGRNNYGYTF; cdr3_nt: TGTGCCAGCAGTGTCTCAGGTCGGAATAACTATGGCTACACCTTC
d_call: TRBD1; clone_size: .; v_call: TRBV5-1; j_call: TRBJ1-1; cdr3_aa: CASSPGTGGKTRAFF; cdr3_nt: TGCGCCAGCAGCCCAGGGACAGGGGGCAAAACTAGAGCTTTCTTT
d_call: .; clone_size: .; v_call: TRBV6-5; j_call: TRBJ1-1; cdr3_aa: CASRAGSVTEAFF; cdr3_nt: TGTGCCAGCCGGGCAGGGTCTGTGACTGAAGCTTTCTTT
d_call: .; clone_size: .; v_call: TRBV6-5; j_call: TRBJ1-1; cdr3_aa: CASTRGGSMNTEAFF; cdr3_nt: TGTGCCAGCACGAGGGGAGGTTCAATGAACACTGAAGCTTTCTTT
d_call: TRBD1; clone_size: .; v_call: TRBV5-5; j_call: TRBJ1-5; cdr3_aa: CASSLVLGDRAHQPQHF; cdr3_nt: TGTGCCAGCAGCTTGGTTCTTGGGGACAGGGCCCATCAGCCCCAGCATTTT
d_call: TRBD1; clone_size: many; v_call: TRBV7-2; j_call: TRBJ2-1; cdr3_aa: CASSLGTGNYNEQFF; cdr3_nt: TGTGCCAGCAGCTTAGGGACAGGGAACTACAATGAGCAGTTCTTC
d_call: .; clone_size: .; v_call: TRBV5-8; j_call: TRBJ1-2; cdr3_aa: CASSLALGRAGGYTF; cdr3_nt: TGTGCCAGCAGCTTGGCCCTGGGCAGGGCAGGTGGCTACACCTTC
d_call: .; clone_size: .; v_call: TRBV10-3; j_call: TRBJ2-7; cdr3_aa: CAIRTEGGDFIHEQYF; cdr3_nt: TGTGCCATCAGGACCGAGGGCGGGGATTTTATCCACGAGCAGTACTTC
d_call: .; clone_size: .; v_call: TRBV5-1; j_call: TRBJ2-7; cdr3_aa: CASSLAQGYEQYF; cdr3_nt: TGCGCCAGCAGCTTGGCTCAGGGCTACGAGCAGTACTTC
d_call: TRBD1; clone_size: .; v_call: TRBV4-1; j_call: TRBJ1-2; cdr3_aa: CASSQRTGGSYGYTF; cdr3_nt: TGCGCCAGCAGCCAGCGGACAGGGGGATCCTATGGCTACACCTTC
d_call: TRBD1; clone_size: .; v_call: TRBV2; j_call: TRBJ2-1; cdr3_aa: CASSEQGAQFF; cdr3_nt: TGTGCCAGCAGTGAGCAGGGGGCCCAGTTCTTC
d_call: .; clone_size: .; v_call: TRBV12-5; j_call: TRBJ2-2; cdr3_aa: CASGPPAAGGTGELFF; cdr3_nt: TGTGCTAGTGGACCTCCCGCGGCAGGAGGGACCGGGGAGCTGTTTTTT
d_call: TRBD1; clone_size: .; v_call: TRBV6-4; j_call: TRBJ1-2; cdr3_aa: CASSPGTGTVYGYTF; cdr3_nt: TGTGCCAGCAGCCCCGGGACAGGGACTGTATATGGCTACACCTTC
d_call: .; clone_size: .; v_call: TRBV28; j_call: TRBJ1-2; cdr3_aa: CATGQNYGYTF; cdr3_nt: TGTGCCACAGGACAGAACTATGGCTACACCTTC
d_call: TRBD2; clone_size: .; v_call: TRBV14; j_call: TRBJ2-1; cdr3_aa: CASSPRVAGGLSGNEQFF; cdr3_nt: TGTGCCAGCAGCCCCAGGGTTGCGGGGGGGCTGTCGGGCAATGAGCAGTTCTTC
d_call: .; clone_size: .; v_call: TRBV11-2; j_call: TRBJ2-7; cdr3_aa: CASSYPGDSYEQYF; cdr3_nt: TGTGCCAGCAGCTATCCGGGGGACTCCTACGAGCAGTACTTC
d_call: .; clone_size: .; v_call: TRBV19; j_call: TRBJ1-5; cdr3_aa: CASSFKTGDGQPQHF; cdr3_nt: TGTGCCAGTAGTTTTAAGACGGGGGACGGACAGCCCCAGCATTTT
d_call: .; clone_size: .; v_call: TRBV6-5; j_call: TRBJ1-1; cdr3_aa: CASSLDSFANTEAFF; cdr3_nt: TGTGCCAGCAGCCTGGACAGTTTCGCAAACACTGAAGCTTTCTTT
d_call: TRBD2; clone_size: .; v_call: TRBV7-2; j_call: TRBJ2-2; cdr3_aa: CASSLTSGGPNTGELFF; cdr3_nt: TGTGCCAGCAGCTTAACTAGCGGGGGCCCTAACACCGGGGAGCTGTTTTTT
d_call: TRBD1; clone_size: few; v_call: TRBV19; j_call: TRBJ1-4; cdr3_aa: CASRDRINEKLFF; cdr3_nt: TGTGCCAGCAGGGACAGAATTAATGAAAAACTGTTTTTT
d_call: TRBD1; clone_size: .; v_call: TRBV5-1; j_call: TRBJ1-3; cdr3_aa: CASSSGQGTGNTIYF; cdr3_nt: TGCGCCAGCAGTTCGGGACAGGGGACAGGAAACACCATATATTTT
d_call: .; clone_size: .; v_call: TRBV7-2; j_call: TRBJ1-4; cdr3_aa: CASSTGLDPLLFF; cdr3_nt: TGTGCCAGCAGCACCGGCCTAGACCCCCTACTGTTTTTT
d_call: TRBD1; clone_size: few; v_call: TRBV7-2; j_call: TRBJ2-4; cdr3_aa: CASSLEVIGTENIQYF; cdr3_nt: TGTGCCAGCAGCTTAGAAGTGATCGGGACAGAGAACATTCAGTACTTC
d_call: TRBD1; clone_size: .; v_call: TRBV9; j_call: TRBJ1-6; cdr3_aa: CASSVYSGRGYNSPLHF; cdr3_nt: TGTGCCAGCAGCGTATATTCGGGCAGGGGGTATAATTCACCCCTCCACTTT
d_call: .; clone_size: .; v_call: TRBV27; j_call: TRBJ2-4; cdr3_aa: CASSSSGAENIQYF; cdr3_nt: TGTGCCAGCAGTTCATCAGGGGCAGAAAACATTCAGTACTTC
d_call: .; clone_size: once; v_call: TRBV15; j_call: TRBJ1-5; cdr3_aa: CATSRSGVGGNQPQHF; cdr3_nt: TGTGCCACCAGCAGGTCAGGGGTTGGGGGCAATCAGCCCCAGCATTTT
d_call: .; clone_size: few; v_call: TRBV6-5; j_call: TRBJ1-2; cdr3_aa: CASGLPGDRGYTF; cdr3_nt: TGTGCCAGCGGTTTACCAGGGGATAGAGGCTACACCTTC
d_call: .; clone_size: few; v_call: TRBV2; j_call: TRBJ1-2; cdr3_aa: CASSIGANYGYTF; cdr3_nt: TGTGCCAGCAGTATTGGAGCTAACTATGGCTACACCTTC
d_call: .; clone_size: .; v_call: TRBV3-1/TRBV3-2; j_call: TRBJ2-7; cdr3_aa: CASSQENRDRTYEQYF; cdr3_nt: TGTGCCAGCAGCCAAGAGAACAGGGACCGCACCTACGAGCAGTACTTC
d_call: TRBD1; clone_size: .; v_call: TRBV7-7; j_call: TRBJ2-7; cdr3_aa: CASSLYIAGDRVVGEQYF; cdr3_nt: TGTGCTAGCAGCTTATATATAGCCGGGGACAGAGTGGTAGGCGAGCAGTACTTC
d_call: TRBD1; clone_size: .; v_call: TRBV4-3; j_call: TRBJ2-7; cdr3_aa: CASSQDRGLEQYF; cdr3_nt: TGCGCCAGCAGCCAAGACAGGGGGCTCGAGCAGTACTTC
d_call: TRBD1; clone_size: .; v_call: TRBV12-5; j_call: TRBJ1-1; cdr3_aa: CASGFLSQGAQRTEEDAFF; cdr3_nt: TGTGCTAGTGGTTTCCTATCACAGGGGGCCCAAAGAACCGAAGAGGATGCTTTCTTT
d_call: TRBD1; clone_size: .; v_call: TRBV10-3; j_call: TRBJ1-6; cdr3_aa: CAIRRTGEDNSPLHF; cdr3_nt: TGTGCCATACGCCGGACAGGAGAGGATAATTCACCCCTCCACTTT
d_call: TRBD1; clone_size: .; v_call: TRBV5-6; j_call: TRBJ1-2; cdr3_aa: CASSRTGEYGYTF; cdr3_nt: TGTGCCAGCAGCCGGACAGGGGAGTATGGCTACACCTTC
d_call: .; clone_size: .; v_call: TRBV6-5; j_call: TRBJ2-7; cdr3_aa: CASSLDRGSYEQYF; cdr3_nt: TGTGCCAGCAGCCTGGACAGAGGTTCCTACGAGCAGTACTTC
d_call: .; clone_size: .; v_call: TRBV5-1; j_call: TRBJ2-7; cdr3_aa: CASSLQGYEQYF; cdr3_nt: TGCGCCAGCAGCTTACAGGGCTACGAGCAGTACTTC
d_call: .; clone_size: once; v_call: TRBV2; j_call: TRBJ2-1; cdr3_aa: CASSEVGAPSSEQFF; cdr3_nt: TGTGCCAGCAGTGAAGTGGGGGCCCCATCATCGGAGCAGTTCTTC
d_call: .; clone_size: .; v_call: TRBV5-6; j_call: TRBJ1-4; cdr3_aa: CASSFVEGINEKLFF; cdr3_nt: TGTGCCAGCAGCTTCGTGGAGGGGATTAATGAAAAACTGTTTTTT
d_call: TRBD1; clone_size: few; v_call: TRBV27; j_call: TRBJ1-2; cdr3_aa: CASSYNRGYGYTF; cdr3_nt: TGTGCCAGCAGTTACAACAGGGGGTATGGCTACACCTTC
d_call: .; clone_size: .; v_call: TRBV10-1; j_call: TRBJ2-1; cdr3_aa: CASSESYLEANEQFF; cdr3_nt: TGCGCCAGCAGTGAGTCGTACCTAGAGGCCAATGAGCAGTTCTTC
d_call: .; clone_size: once; v_call: TRBV5-1; j_call: TRBJ2-4; cdr3_aa: CASSPTSGRDAQYF; cdr3_nt: TGCGCCAGCAGCCCTACTAGTGGGCGGGACGCACAGTACTTC
d_call: .; clone_size: .; v_call: TRBV4-3; j_call: TRBJ1-4; cdr3_aa: CASSQGGGNEKLFF; cdr3_nt: TGCGCCAGCAGCCAAGGGGGAGGCAATGAAAAACTGTTTTTT
d_call: .; clone_size: few; v_call: TRBV2; j_call: TRBJ1-2; cdr3_aa: CASSEVQLYGYTF; cdr3_nt: TGTGCCAGCAGTGAGGTACAGCTCTATGGCTACACCTTC